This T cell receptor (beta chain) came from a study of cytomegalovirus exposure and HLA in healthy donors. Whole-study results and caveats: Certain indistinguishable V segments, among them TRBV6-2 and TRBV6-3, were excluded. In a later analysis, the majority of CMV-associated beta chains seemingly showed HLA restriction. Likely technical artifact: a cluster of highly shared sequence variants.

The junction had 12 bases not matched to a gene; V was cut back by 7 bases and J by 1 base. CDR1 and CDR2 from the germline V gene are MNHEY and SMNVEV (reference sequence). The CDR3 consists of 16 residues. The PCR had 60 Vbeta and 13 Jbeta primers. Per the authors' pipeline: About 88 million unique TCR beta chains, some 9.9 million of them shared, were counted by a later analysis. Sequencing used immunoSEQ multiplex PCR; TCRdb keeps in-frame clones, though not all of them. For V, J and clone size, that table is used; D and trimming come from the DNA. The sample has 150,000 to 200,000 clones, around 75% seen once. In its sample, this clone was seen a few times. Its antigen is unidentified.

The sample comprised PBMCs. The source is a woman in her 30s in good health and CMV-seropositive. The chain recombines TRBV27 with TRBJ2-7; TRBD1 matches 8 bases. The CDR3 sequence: CASKGRGREGSYEQYF. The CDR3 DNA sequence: TGTGCCAGCAAGGGCAGGGGGCGAGAAGGATCCTACGAGCAGTACTTC.